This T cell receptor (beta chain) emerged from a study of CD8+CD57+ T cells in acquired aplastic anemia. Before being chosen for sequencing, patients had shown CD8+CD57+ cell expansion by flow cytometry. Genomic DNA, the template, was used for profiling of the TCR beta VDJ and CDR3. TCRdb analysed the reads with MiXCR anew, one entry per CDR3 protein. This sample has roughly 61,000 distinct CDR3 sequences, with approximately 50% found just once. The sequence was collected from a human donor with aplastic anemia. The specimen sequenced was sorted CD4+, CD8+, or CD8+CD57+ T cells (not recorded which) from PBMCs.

The CDR3 spells CASSEALRPDDYGYTF. CDR3 nucleotide sequence: TGTGCCAGCAGTGAAGCGCTTCGACCTGACGATTATGGCTACACCTTC. V is TRBV2 and J is TRBJ1-2; D is ambiguous. Deletions cut 0 bases from V and 5 bases from J, with 16 bases between. There are 16 residues in the CDR3. In germline, CDR1 is SNHLY, CDR2 FYNNEI.